The 24 T cell receptor beta chains below all came from one sample that was sequenced in a study of blood T cell repertoires in COVID-19. Sequencing was performed with immunoSEQ multiplex PCR; in TCRdb, only in-frame clones are kept and a portion is missing. The sample carries some 450,000 clones, about 87% recorded once. The source material was peripheral blood. Receptors originate from a woman aged 50 to 60 with COVID-19, enrolled during active disease.

The chain uses TRBV5-1 and TRBJ2-1; possible D gene TRBD1, 5 bases. This CDR3 has 14 amino acids. Germline CDR1 and CDR2: SGHRS and YFSETQ. V lost 4 bases and J 3 bases, leaving 11 bases between the germline ends. CDR3 in amino acids: CASSLGQNYNEQFF. As DNA, the CDR3 is TGCGCCAGCAGCCTCGGACAAAACTACAATGAGCAGTTCTTC. The full variable domain, with the rest looked up from reference TRBV5-1 and TRBJ2-1, is KAGVTQTPRYLIKTRGQQVTLSCSPISGHRSVSWYQQTPGQGLQFLFEYFSETQRNKGNFPGRFSGRQFSNSRSEMNVSTLELGDSALYLCASSLGQNYNEQFFGPGTRLTVL.

J is TRBJ1-2 and V is TRBV7-9; a weak D match, TRBD1 (5 bases). CDR1 is SEHNR, CDR2 FQNEAQ, per germline (reference sequence). The CDR3 runs to 19 residues. V was trimmed by 2 bases and J by 6 bases, leaving 28 bases between them. CDR3 in amino acids: CASSLNLNFRQSGRNGYTF. CDR3 sequence (DNA): TGTGCCAGCAGCTTAAATCTAAATTTCCGACAGTCGGGTAGAAATGGCTACACCTTC.

The chain combines TRBV27 with TRBJ1-1; 9 bases fit TRBD1. The V and J ends lost 5 bases and 2 bases, in that order; junction bases with no gene match: 12. Per the germline V gene, CDR1 is MNHEY and CDR2 is SMNVEV (reference sequence). The CDR3 is made up of 17 amino acids. CDR3 amino acids: CASSPLDRGIGNTEAFF. The CDR3 DNA reads TGTGCCAGCAGTCCTCTGGACAGGGGAATAGGCAACACTGAAGCTTTCTTT.

The rearrangement joins TRBV7-8 to TRBJ1-5; no reliable D call. The V gene lost 4 bases and the J gene lost 4 bases, with 11 bases spanning the gap. The CDR3 has 14 residues. Germline assignment: CDR1 SGHVS and CDR2 FQNEAQ. CDR3 sequence: CASSSGSGNQPQHF. Written as DNA, the CDR3 is TGTGCCAGCAGCTCGGGGAGTGGGAATCAGCCCCAGCATTTT.

The J gene is TRBJ2-2, the V gene TRBV7-2; no firm D call. The CDR3 runs to 14 residues. V dropped 3 bases and J dropped 10 bases, with 15 bases sitting between them. CDR1 is SGHTA, CDR2 FQGNSA, per germline. CDR3 region: CASSLGTSRQELFF. The CDR3, as DNA: TGTGCCAGCAGCTTGGGTACAAGCCGACAGGAGCTGTTTTTT. Full variable domain (missing parts from reference TRBV7-2 and TRBJ2-2): GAGVSQSPSNKVTEKGKDVELRCDPISGHTALYWYRQSLGQGLEFLIYFQGNSAPDKSGLPSDRFSAERTGGSVSTLTIQRTQQEDSAVYLCASSLGTSRQELFFGEGSRLTVL.

The chain carries TRBV4-1 and TRBJ2-3, with 9 bases fitting TRBD1. The CDR3 consists of 16 residues. CDR1 MGHRA and CDR2 YSYEKL come from the germline V gene. V was clipped by 4 bases and J by 0 bases; unmatched bases: 5. The CDR3 nucleotides are TGCGCCAGCAGCCGGACAGGGGCAACTAGCACAGATACGCAGTATTTT. Translated: CASSRTGATSTDTQYF.

V usage is TRBV3-1 (or the pseudogene TRBV3-2) and J usage is TRBJ2-3; perhaps TRBD2 as D (6 bases). Looked up from germline, CDR1 is LGHDT and CDR2 is YNNKEL (reference sequence). This CDR3 comprises 16 residues. V dropped 4 bases and J dropped 3 bases, with 17 bases sitting between them. The CDR3 protein is CASSLQGSGTTDTQYF. The CDR3, as DNA: TGTGCCAGCAGCCTCCAAGGGTCGGGGACTACAGATACGCAGTATTTT.

V gene TRBV28 combines with J gene TRBJ1-3, with 10 bases fitting TRBD1. CDR1 and CDR2 from the germline V gene are MDHEN and SYDVKM. V was pared by 5 bases and J by 7 bases, with 5 bases of the junction left unmatched. This CDR3 has 14 residues. The CDR3 sequence: CASSQDRGRNTIYF. The CDR3 DNA sequence: TGTGCCAGCAGTCAGGACAGGGGGAGGAACACCATATATTTT.

The genes are TRBV29-1 and TRBJ1-2; 7 bases are a match to TRBD1. Germline V gene sequence: CDR1 SQVTM, CDR2 ANQGSEA. The length of the CDR3 is 13 residues. The ends lost 5 bases at V and 4 bases at J; junction bases unmatched: 7. CDR3 protein: CSVSLGTVYGYTF. The CDR3 DNA follows: TGCAGCGTTTCTCTTGGGACAGTCTATGGCTACACCTTC.

The rearrangement links TRBV15 to TRBJ2-5; 10 positions match TRBD2. This CDR3 spans 16 amino acids. Losses at the gene ends were 0 bases for V and 6 bases for J; bases not matched to a gene: 7. CDR1 and CDR2 from the germline V gene are LNHNV and YYDKDF (reference sequence). The CDR3 region is CATSRDLAGGGKTQYF. The CDR3 DNA reads as TGTGCCACCAGCAGAGATTTAGCGGGGGGTGGAAAGACCCAGTACTTC.

The chain is built from TRBV19 and TRBJ2-7; D is possibly TRBD1 (7 bases). Per germline, CDR1 LNHDA and CDR2 SQIVND (reference sequence). Trimming removed 8 bases from V and 2 bases from J, with 22 bases in between. The CDR3 runs to 16 residues. CDR3 sequence reads: CASGLGGGQAAYEQYF. CDR3 bases: TGTGCCAGTGGGCTGGGAGGCGGACAGGCGGCCTACGAGCAGTACTTC.

A note on this clone: The sample holds other DNA sequences that translate to the same CDR3. This chain uses TRBV5-4 with TRBJ2-5; 9 nucleotides align to TRBD2. The V segment lost 2 bases and the J segment 4 bases; nucleotides outside the gene matches: 0. The CDR3 loop spans 13 amino acids. Germline CDR1 is SGHNT and CDR2 is YYREEE (reference sequence). The CDR3 nucleotides are TGTGCCAGCAGCTTAGCGGGGGGAGAGACCCAGTACTTC. This translates into CASSLAGGETQYF.

This clone was seen just once. The chain joins TRBV18 to TRBJ2-1; 9 bases are shared with TRBD1. CDR1 and CDR2 (germline): KGHSH, LQKENI. CDR3 length: 17 residues. Losses at the gene ends were 3 bases for V and 5 bases for J; bases not matched to a gene: 11. This chain's CDR3 is CASSPFRQGVVDNEQFF. In DNA, the CDR3 is TGTGCCAGCTCACCCTTCCGACAGGGGGTTGTCGACAATGAGCAGTTCTTC.

The gene calls are TRBV2 and TRBJ1-4; no clear D. V lost 10 bases, J lost 5 bases, and 11 bases lay in between. The CDR3 consists of 12 residues. Per germline, CDR1 SNHLY and CDR2 FYNNEI. CDR3 residues: CATSARNEKLFF. The CDR3 DNA reads as TGTGCCACCTCGGCCAGGAATGAAAAACTGTTTTTT.

The rearrangement uses TRBV3-1 (or the pseudogene TRBV3-2) and TRBJ2-3, with D perhaps TRBD2 (5 bases). The CDR3 is made up of 13 amino acids. Trimming cost V 4 bases and J 2 bases, with 7 bases left between them. Germline V gene lookup returns CDR1 LGHDT and CDR2 YNNKEL (reference sequence). The CDR3 coding sequence is TGTGCCAGCAGCCCGGGGAACACAGATACGCAGTATTTT. Translation: CASSPGNTDTQYF.

This clone was seen just once. The junction departs from the called germline gene at one end, perhaps through a read error. The rearrangement joins TRBV29-1 to TRBJ1-4, with 7 nucleotides matching TRBD1. This CDR3 is 13 amino acids long. CDR1 is SQVTM, CDR2 ANQGSEA, per germline. The CDR3 nucleotides are TGCAGCGTCTACAGGGGCGGTGAAAAAGAGAGTGTTTTT. Its protein product is CSVYRGGEKESVF.

V usage is TRBV12-3 or TRBV12-4 and J usage is TRBJ1-2; D not resolved. Trimming left V 5 bases short and J 4 bases short, with 5 bases between. CDR3 size: 11 residues. CDR3: CASSVGYGYTF. The CDR3 DNA reads as TGTGCCAGCAGTGTCGGCTATGGCTACACCTTC.

The chain joins TRBV5-1 to TRBJ2-7; TRBD1 matches at 10 bases. Losses at the gene ends were 3 bases for V and 2 bases for J; bases not matched to a gene: 5. The CDR3 is 15 residues long. Germline V gene lookup returns CDR1 SGHRS and CDR2 YFSETQ. CDR3 nucleotides: TGCGCCAGCAGCTCGGGACAGGGGATAACCTACGAGCAGTACTTC. It is translated as CASSSGQGITYEQYF.

The chain combines TRBV6-5 with TRBJ1-2; tentatively, D is TRBD1 (6 bases). V lost 2 bases and J 2 bases, leaving 9 bases between the germline ends. This CDR3 has 14 amino acids. The germline CDR1 and CDR2 sequences are MNHEY and SVGAGI. The CDR3 coding sequence is TGTGCCAGCAGTTACGAAGGGACAAACTATGGCTACACCTTC. Protein: CASSYEGTNYGYTF.

The gene calls are TRBV5-1 and TRBJ2-5; 10 nucleotides agree with TRBD2. The germline V gene encodes CDR1 SGHRS and CDR2 YFSETQ. The ends lost 3 bases at V and 2 bases at J; junction bases unmatched: 7. The CDR3 totals 16 residues. CDR3 DNA sequence: TGCGCCAGCAGCTGGACCACTAGCGGGGATCAAGAGACCCAGTACTTC. Protein sequence: CASSWTTSGDQETQYF.

The rearrangement joins TRBV30 to TRBJ1-4; D might be TRBD1 (5 bases). The germline V and J ends were trimmed by 5 bases and 0 bases, with 19 bases remaining between them. CDR3 length: 17 residues. Germline V gene lookup returns CDR1 GTSNPN and CDR2 SVGIG (reference sequence). The CDR3 DNA reads TGTGCCTGGCGCCCCGAGGACAACGCAGCAACTAATGAAAAACTGTTTTTT. Translated: CAWRPEDNAATNEKLFF.

J is TRBJ1-2 and V is TRBV4-1; 8 bases are a match to TRBD1. Germline assignment: CDR1 MGHRA and CDR2 YSYEKL. With 3 bases clipped from V and 5 bases from J, the junction kept 5 bases outside the gene matches. The length of the CDR3 is 14 residues. CDR3 coding DNA: TGCGCCAGCAGCCACGGACAGGGTTGGTATGGCTACACCTTC. As protein: CASSHGQGWYGYTF.

The rearrangement links TRBV7-2 to TRBJ1-3; 8 bases are a match to TRBD1. CDR3 size: 15 residues. Trimming cost V 1 base and J 7 bases; bases outside gene matches: 6. Germline CDR1 SGHTA, CDR2 FQGNSA. CDR3 coding DNA: TGTGCCAGCAGCTTAGAGCGGACAGGGAGTAACACCATATATTTT. Translating gives CASSLERTGSNTIYF. The variable domain in full, completed from reference TRBV7-2 and TRBJ1-3, reads GAGVSQSPSNKVTEKGKDVELRCDPISGHTALYWYRQSLGQGLEFLIYFQGNSAPDKSGLPSDRFSAERTGGSVSTLTIQRTQQEDSAVYLCASSLERTGSNTIYFGEGSWLTVV.

In DNA, the CDR3 is TGTGCCAGCAGTGATGTACAGGGGGTGGATCAGCCCCAGCATTTT. Translating it yields CASSDVQGVDQPQHF. This chain joins TRBV2 and TRBJ1-5, with TRBD1 matching over 8 bases. The ends lost 3 bases at V and 5 bases at J; junction bases unmatched: 6. The CDR3 runs 15 residues. CDR1 is SNHLY, CDR2 FYNNEI, per germline. Full variable domain (rest looked up from reference TRBV2 and TRBJ1-5): EPEVTQTPSHQVTQMGQEVILRCVPISNHLYFYWYRQILGQKVEFLVSFYNNEISEKSEIFDDQFSVERPDGSNFTLKIRSTKLEDSAMYFCASSDVQGVDQPQHFGDGTRLSIL.